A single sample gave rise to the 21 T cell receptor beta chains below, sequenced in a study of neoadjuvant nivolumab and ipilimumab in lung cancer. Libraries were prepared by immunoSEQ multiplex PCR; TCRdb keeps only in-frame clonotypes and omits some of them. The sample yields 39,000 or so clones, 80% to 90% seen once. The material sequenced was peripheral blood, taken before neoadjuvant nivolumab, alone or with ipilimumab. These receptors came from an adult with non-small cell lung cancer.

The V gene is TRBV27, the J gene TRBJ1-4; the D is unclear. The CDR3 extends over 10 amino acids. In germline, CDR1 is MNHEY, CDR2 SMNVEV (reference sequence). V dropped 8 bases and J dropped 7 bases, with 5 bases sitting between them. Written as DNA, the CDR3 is TGTGCCAGCCGGAGTGAAAAACTGTTTTTT. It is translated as CASRSEKLFF.

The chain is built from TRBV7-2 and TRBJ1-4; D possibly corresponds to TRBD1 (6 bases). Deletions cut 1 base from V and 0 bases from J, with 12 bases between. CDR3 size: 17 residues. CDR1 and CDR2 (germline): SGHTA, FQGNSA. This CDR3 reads CASSLGDTIPTNEKLFF. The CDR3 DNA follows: TGTGCCAGCAGCTTAGGGGACACGATTCCAACTAATGAAAAACTGTTTTTT.

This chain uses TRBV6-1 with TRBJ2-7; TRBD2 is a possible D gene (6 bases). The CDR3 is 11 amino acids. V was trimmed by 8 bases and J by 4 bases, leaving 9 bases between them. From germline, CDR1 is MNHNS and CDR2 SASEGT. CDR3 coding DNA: TGTGCCAGCCGGAGGGATTACGAGCAGTACTTC. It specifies CASRRDYEQYF.

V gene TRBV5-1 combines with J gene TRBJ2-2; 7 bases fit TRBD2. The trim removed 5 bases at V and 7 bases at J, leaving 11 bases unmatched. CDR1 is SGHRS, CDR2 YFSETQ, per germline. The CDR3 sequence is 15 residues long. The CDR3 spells CASRYTSAAGGELFF. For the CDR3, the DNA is TGCGCCAGCAGGTATACTAGCGCGGCGGGCGGGGAGCTGTTTTTT.

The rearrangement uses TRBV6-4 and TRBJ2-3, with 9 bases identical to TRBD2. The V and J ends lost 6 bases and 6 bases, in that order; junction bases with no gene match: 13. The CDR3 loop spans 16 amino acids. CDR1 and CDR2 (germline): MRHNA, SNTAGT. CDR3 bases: TGTGCCAGCAGCCCGAAGACTAGCGGCCCTGGGGATACGCAGTATTTT. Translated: CASSPKTSGPGDTQYF.

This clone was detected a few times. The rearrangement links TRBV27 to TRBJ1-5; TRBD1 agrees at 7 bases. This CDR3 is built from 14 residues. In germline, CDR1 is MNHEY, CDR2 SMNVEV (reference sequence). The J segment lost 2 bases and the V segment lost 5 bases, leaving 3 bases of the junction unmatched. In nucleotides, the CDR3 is TGTGCCAGCAGTAACAGGGGTGGCAATCAGCCCCAGCATTTT. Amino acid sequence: CASSNRGGNQPQHF.

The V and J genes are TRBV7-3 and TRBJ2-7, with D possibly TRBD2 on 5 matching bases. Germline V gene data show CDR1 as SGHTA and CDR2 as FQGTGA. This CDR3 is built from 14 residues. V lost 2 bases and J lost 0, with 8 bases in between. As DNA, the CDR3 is TGTGCCAGCAGCTTATCGAGGGACTCCTACGAGCAGTACTTC. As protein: CASSLSRDSYEQYF.

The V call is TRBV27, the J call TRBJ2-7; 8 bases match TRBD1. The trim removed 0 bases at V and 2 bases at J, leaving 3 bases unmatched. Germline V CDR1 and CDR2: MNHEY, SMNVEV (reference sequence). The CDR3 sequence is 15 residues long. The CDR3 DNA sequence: TGTGCCAGCAGTTTATCCCAGGGACAGGCCTACGAGCAGTACTTC. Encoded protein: CASSLSQGQAYEQYF.

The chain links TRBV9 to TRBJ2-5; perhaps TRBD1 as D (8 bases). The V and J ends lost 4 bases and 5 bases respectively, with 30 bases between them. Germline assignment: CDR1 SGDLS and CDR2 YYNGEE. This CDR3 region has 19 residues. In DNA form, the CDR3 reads TGTGCCAGCAGCCCTGGCGGGACAGGTCCCTTAGGGGGGGAGGAGACCCAGTACTTC. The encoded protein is CASSPGGTGPLGGEETQYF.

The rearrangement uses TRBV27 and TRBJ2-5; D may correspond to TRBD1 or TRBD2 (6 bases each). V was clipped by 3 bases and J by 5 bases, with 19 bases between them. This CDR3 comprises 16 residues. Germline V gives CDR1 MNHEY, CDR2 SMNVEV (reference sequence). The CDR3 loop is CASSFGGGGRVETQYF. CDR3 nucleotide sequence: TGTGCCAGCAGTTTTGGAGGAGGGGGTAGGGTGGAGACCCAGTACTTC.

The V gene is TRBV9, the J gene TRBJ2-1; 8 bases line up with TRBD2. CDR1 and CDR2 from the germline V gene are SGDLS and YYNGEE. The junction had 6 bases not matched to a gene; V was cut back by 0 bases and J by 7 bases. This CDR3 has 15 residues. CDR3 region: CASSVAGLGSNEQFF. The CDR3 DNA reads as TGTGCCAGCAGCGTAGCGGGACTAGGATCAAATGAGCAGTTCTTC.

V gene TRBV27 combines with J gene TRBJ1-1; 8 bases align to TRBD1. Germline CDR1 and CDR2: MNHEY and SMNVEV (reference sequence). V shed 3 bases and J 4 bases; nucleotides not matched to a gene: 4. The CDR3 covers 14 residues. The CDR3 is CASSFQGATTEAFF. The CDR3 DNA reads TGTGCCAGCAGTTTCCAGGGGGCAACCACTGAAGCTTTCTTT.

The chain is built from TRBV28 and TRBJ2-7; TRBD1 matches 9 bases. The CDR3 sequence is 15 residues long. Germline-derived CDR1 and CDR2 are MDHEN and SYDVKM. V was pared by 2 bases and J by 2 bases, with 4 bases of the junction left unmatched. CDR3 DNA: TGTGCCAGCAGTTTAGGGGACAGGGTGGCCTACGAGCAGTACTTC. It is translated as CASSLGDRVAYEQYF.

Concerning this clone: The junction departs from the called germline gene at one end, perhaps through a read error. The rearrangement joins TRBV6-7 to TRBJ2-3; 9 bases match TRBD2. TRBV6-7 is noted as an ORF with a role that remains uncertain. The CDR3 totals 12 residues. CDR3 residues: CASSNRTSEYCF. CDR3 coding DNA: TGTGCCAGCAGCAATCGGACTAGCGAGTATTGTTTT.

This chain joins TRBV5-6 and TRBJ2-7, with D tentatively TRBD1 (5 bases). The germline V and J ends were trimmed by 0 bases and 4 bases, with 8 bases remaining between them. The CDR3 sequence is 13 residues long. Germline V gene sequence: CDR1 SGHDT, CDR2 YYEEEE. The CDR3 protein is CASSLGQSYEQYF. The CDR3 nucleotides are TGTGCCAGCAGCTTGGGACAGTCATACGAGCAGTACTTC.

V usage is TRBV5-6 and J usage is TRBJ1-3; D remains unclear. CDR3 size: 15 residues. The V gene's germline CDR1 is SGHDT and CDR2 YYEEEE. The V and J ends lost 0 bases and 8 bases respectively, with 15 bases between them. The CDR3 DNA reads TGTGCCAGCAGCTTGGACAGAAGTTGGAGTGACACCATATATTTT. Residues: CASSLDRSWSDTIYF. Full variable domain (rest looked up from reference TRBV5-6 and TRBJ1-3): DAGVTQSPTHLIKTRGQQVTLRCSPKSGHDTVSWYQQALGQGPQFIFQYYEEEERQRGNFPDRFSGHQFPNYSSELNVNALLLGDSALYLCASSLDRSWSDTIYFGEGSWLTVV.

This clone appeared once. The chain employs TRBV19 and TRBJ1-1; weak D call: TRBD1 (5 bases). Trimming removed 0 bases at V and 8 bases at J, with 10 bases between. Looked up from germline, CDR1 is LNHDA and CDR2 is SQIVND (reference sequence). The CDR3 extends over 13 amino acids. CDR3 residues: CASSIDFRGEAFF. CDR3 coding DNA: TGTGCCAGTAGTATAGATTTTCGGGGGGAAGCTTTCTTT.

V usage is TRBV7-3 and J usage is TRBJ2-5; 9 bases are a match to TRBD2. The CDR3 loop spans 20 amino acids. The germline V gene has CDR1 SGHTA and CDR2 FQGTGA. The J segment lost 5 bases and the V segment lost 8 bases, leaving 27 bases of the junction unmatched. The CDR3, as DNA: TGTGCCAGCGAAAAATGCCGGACTAGCGACGGGAGTTGGAGTATGGAGACCCAGTACTTC. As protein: CASEKCRTSDGSWSMETQYF.

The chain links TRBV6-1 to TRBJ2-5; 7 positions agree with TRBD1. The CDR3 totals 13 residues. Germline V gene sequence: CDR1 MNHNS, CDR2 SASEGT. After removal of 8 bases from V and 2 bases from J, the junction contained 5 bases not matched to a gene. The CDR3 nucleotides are TGTGCCAGCCAAAGGGACAGACAAGAGACCCAGTACTTC. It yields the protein CASQRDRQETQYF.

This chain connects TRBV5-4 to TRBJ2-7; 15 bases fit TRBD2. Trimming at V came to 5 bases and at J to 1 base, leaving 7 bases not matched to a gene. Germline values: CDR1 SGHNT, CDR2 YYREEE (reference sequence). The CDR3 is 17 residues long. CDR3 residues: CASSPGLAGGKSYEQYF. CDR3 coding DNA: TGTGCCAGCAGTCCGGGACTAGCGGGAGGAAAGTCCTACGAGCAGTACTTC.

CDR3 bases: TGTGCCAGCAGTTACTGGTCGGGACAGGGGGCAGGGGGCTACACCTTC. Translated: CASSYWSGQGAGGYTF. V usage is TRBV6-5 and J usage is TRBJ1-2, with 12 bases matching TRBD1. Germline loops: CDR1 MNHEY, CDR2 SVGAGI. CDR3 length: 16 residues. J lost 8 bases, V lost 1 base, and 8 bases had no gene match.